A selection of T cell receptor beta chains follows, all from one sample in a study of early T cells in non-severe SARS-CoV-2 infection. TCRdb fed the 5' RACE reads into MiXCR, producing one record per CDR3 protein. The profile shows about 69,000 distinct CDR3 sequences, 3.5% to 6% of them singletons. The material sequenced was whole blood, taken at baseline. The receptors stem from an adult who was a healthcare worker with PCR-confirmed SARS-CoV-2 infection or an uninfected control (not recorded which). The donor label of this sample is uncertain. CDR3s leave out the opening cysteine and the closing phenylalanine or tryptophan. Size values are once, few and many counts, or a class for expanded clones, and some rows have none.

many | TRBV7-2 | ASSVSGTGLWETQY
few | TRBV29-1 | SAPGLAGVRGTDTQY
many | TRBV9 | ASSVEPYPGPNNEQF
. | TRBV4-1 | ASSLKGEAGTDTQY
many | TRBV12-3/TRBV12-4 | ASSWTGDITEAF
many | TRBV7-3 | ASSFSENMGNTIY
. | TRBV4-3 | ASLKSLAGDSYEQY
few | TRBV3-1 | ASSLRDRVTEQY
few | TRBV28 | ASSSQVVAF
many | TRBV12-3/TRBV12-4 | ASSLRNEQY
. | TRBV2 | ASSGTSGGADTQY
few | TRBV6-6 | ASSYAEGTTDTQY
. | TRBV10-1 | ASSENRGPSQTEAF
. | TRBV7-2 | ASSLARDLFTGELF
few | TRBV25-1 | ASSDEGVKNIQY
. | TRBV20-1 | SARVTSGGAADTQY
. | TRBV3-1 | ASSSGTTNTEAF
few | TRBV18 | ASSQGQGINNEQF
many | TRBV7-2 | ASSSQGASSYEQY
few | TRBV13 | ASSSQGYNEQF
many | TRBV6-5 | ASSLRDNSFRADREKLF
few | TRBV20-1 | SARGLRGGSTDTQY
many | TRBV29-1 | SVEPGARGSAEQY
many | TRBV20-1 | SASRSNQPQH
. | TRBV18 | ASSPLQGTGVYEQY
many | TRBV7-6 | ASSAGLRGEKLF
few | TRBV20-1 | SAPGTGVFDEQY
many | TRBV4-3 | ASSPFSGTSDEQY
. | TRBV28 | ASRSPQGSAGELF
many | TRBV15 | ATSRGISGGSDEQF
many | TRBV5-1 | ASSQGQGGNDEQF
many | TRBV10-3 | AIRGTSYGYT
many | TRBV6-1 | ASSERTSGEETQY
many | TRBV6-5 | ASRGTGQETQY
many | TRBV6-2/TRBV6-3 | ASSYLKAGGVYEQY
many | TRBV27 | ASSLSGTDYEQY
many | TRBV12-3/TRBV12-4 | ASRSTGGNYGYT
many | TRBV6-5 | ASTSWGQGSWTEAF
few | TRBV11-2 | ASSLRTVASYEQY
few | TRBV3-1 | ASSPDYSGNTIY
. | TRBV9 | ASSVGPHSRGYEQY
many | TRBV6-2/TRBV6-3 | ASSYGTGDQPQH
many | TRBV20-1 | SAHPSGGGTDTQY